This entry lists 20 T cell receptor beta chains sequenced from one sample in a study of T cells after yellow fever vaccination. MiXCR, run by TCRdb on the 5' RACE reads, gives a single entry per CDR3 protein. The table includes some 150,000 distinct CDR3 sequences, 5% to 8% detected once. The material sequenced was CD4+ T cells sorted from PBMCs, taken 10 days after the yellow fever booster vaccination. The receptor source for this set is a man younger than 45 who received the YFV17D yellow fever vaccine.

This clonotype was counted ten times or more. J is TRBJ2-7 and V is TRBV29-1; TRBD1 is a possible D gene (6 bases). V was shortened by 6 bases and J by 1 base, with 13 bases between the two germline ends. The length of the CDR3 is 13 residues. Germline-derived CDR1 and CDR2 are SQVTM and ANQGSEA. CDR3 bases: TGCAGCGTGGGTCGGGACATGTCCTACGAGCAGTACTTC. Translation: CSVGRDMSYEQYF.

This rearrangement joins TRBV20-1 to TRBJ1-1; D not certain. The CDR3 has 14 amino acids. CDR1 DFQATT and CDR2 SNEGSKA come from the germline V gene (reference sequence). The CDR3 protein is CRAAPGGLNTEAFF. CDR3 in DNA: TGCAGAGCGGCCCCGGGTGGGCTGAACACTGAAGCTTTCTTT.

In this sample, this clonotype turned up many times. The chain has TRBV15 and TRBJ2-1, with 8 bases fitting TRBD2. The V gene end was trimmed by 0 bases and the J gene end by 4 bases; junction bases not matched to a gene: 8. This CDR3 has 17 amino acids. The germline gives CDR1 LNHNV, CDR2 YYDKDF (reference sequence). CDR3 protein: CATSRDLFKRGYNEQFF. CDR3 DNA sequence: TGTGCCACCAGCAGAGATTTATTTAAGCGGGGGTACAATGAGCAGTTCTTC.

The chain couples TRBV9 to TRBJ2-3; 7 positions agree with TRBD2. The CDR3 contains 16 residues. Unmatched junction bases numbered 8, after V lost 0 bases and J lost 4 bases. Per the germline V gene, CDR1 is SGDLS and CDR2 is YYNGEE. The chain's CDR3 is CASSVEAGAGPDTQYF. The DNA of the CDR3 is TGTGCCAGCAGCGTAGAGGCGGGAGCGGGACCAGATACGCAGTATTTT.

This clonotype was observed at least ten times. The chain uses TRBV5-1 and TRBJ2-1; 9 nucleotides align to TRBD2. Germline assignment: CDR1 SGHRS and CDR2 YFSETQ. The CDR3 has 15 residues. With V trimmed by 4 bases and J by 1 base, 3 bases remained unmatched. For the CDR3, the DNA is TGCGCCAGCAGCGTAGCGGGAGATTCCTACAATGAGCAGTTCTTC. Its translation is CASSVAGDSYNEQFF.

This clonotype appeared many times. The chain uses TRBV14 and TRBJ2-6; tentatively, D is TRBD1 or TRBD2 (5 bases each). V was trimmed by 1 base and J by 1 base, leaving 14 bases between them. Germline V gives CDR1 SGHDN, CDR2 FVKESK. This CDR3 comprises 18 residues. CDR3 residues: CASSQVPGKGSGANVLTF. For the CDR3, the DNA is TGTGCCAGCAGCCAAGTACCCGGGAAGGGGTCTGGGGCCAACGTCCTGACTTTC.

This clonotype was counted at least ten times. The V call is TRBV2, the J call TRBJ2-3; TRBD2 matches 8 bases. V lost 4 bases to trimming and J lost 7 bases; unmatched junction nucleotides: 7. The CDR3 runs to 14 residues. The germline gives CDR1 SNHLY, CDR2 FYNNEI. The CDR3 sequence: CASSVERERNTQYF. The CDR3 DNA reads TGTGCCAGCAGTGTCGAGCGGGAGAGGAATACGCAGTATTTT.

The table lists this clonotype with a few counts. This rearrangement joins TRBV19 to TRBJ1-5; D is undetermined. From germline, CDR1 is LNHDA and CDR2 SQIVND (reference sequence). The CDR3 consists of 16 residues. The V end was cut by 1 base, the J end by 2 bases, with 12 bases between. CDR3 sequence: CASSIAGLRGNQPQHF. The CDR3 DNA follows: TGTGCCAGTAGTATAGCTGGGTTAAGGGGCAATCAGCCCCAGCATTTT.

This clonotype was detected ten times or more. This chain uses TRBV24-1 with TRBJ2-5; 7 nucleotides align to TRBD2. J gave up 5 bases and V 3 bases, and 8 bases lay outside the gene matches. This CDR3 has 15 amino acids. Germline values: CDR1 KGHDR, CDR2 SFDVKD. The CDR3 loop reads CATSDPSAGDETQYF. The CDR3 nucleotides read TGTGCCACCAGTGATCCCTCCGCGGGGGACGAGACCCAGTACTTC.

This clonotype was counted many times. The J gene is TRBJ2-2, the V gene TRBV7-9, with D uncertain. The CDR3 has 17 residues. Deletions cut 2 bases from V and 1 base from J, with 14 bases between. CDR1 is SEHNR, CDR2 FQNEAQ, per germline (reference sequence). CDR3 region: CASSLRRANMNTGELFF. The CDR3 nucleotides are TGTGCCAGCAGCTTACGAAGGGCAAATATGAACACCGGGGAGCTGTTTTTT.

This clonotype showed up just a few times. The chain joins TRBV7-2 to TRBJ2-5, with D possibly being TRBD1 or TRBD2 (5 bases each). The CDR3 length is 12 residues. The germline V gene encodes CDR1 SGHTA and CDR2 FQGNSA. V lost 4 bases and J lost 2, with 5 bases in between. In nucleotides, the CDR3 is TGTGCCAGCAGCTGGGGGCAAGAGACCCAGTACTTC. It codes for CASSWGQETQYF. The full variable domain, in which reference TRBV7-2 and TRBJ2-5 provide the parts outside the CDR3, is GAGVSQSPSNKVTEKGKDVELRCDPISGHTALYWYRQSLGQGLEFLIYFQGNSAPDKSGLPSDRFSAERTGGSVSTLTIQRTQQEDSAVYLCASSWGQETQYFGPGTRLLVL.

This clonotype was found many times. This chain uses TRBV20-1 with TRBJ2-2; D is undetermined. Germline-derived CDR1 and CDR2 are DFQATT and SNEGSKA (reference sequence). This CDR3 spans 17 amino acids. Deletions cut 3 bases from V and 4 bases from J, with 21 bases between. CDR3 nucleotides: TGCAGTGCTAGTAGTAATGTGGGTAGCCCGGGCACCGGGGAGCTGTTTTTT. It codes for CSASSNVGSPGTGELFF.

This clonotype has at least ten counts. CDR3 region: CASKTSTDTQYF. The CDR3 DNA follows: TGTGCCAGCAAGACAAGCACAGATACGCAGTATTTT. The rearrangement links TRBV12-3 or TRBV12-4 to TRBJ2-3; D unresolved. This CDR3 comprises 12 residues. V lost 7 bases and J 0 bases, leaving 5 bases between the germline ends.

A few counts support this clonotype. This chain uses TRBV7-9 with TRBJ1-4, with TRBD1 identical over 8 bases. Germline values: CDR1 SEHNR, CDR2 FQNEAQ (reference sequence). With V trimmed by 1 base and J by 4 bases, 8 bases remained unmatched. The CDR3 contains 17 residues. The CDR3 loop is CASSLGARGPSNEKLFF. CDR3 DNA: TGTGCCAGCAGCTTAGGGGCCAGGGGGCCGAGTAATGAAAAACTGTTTTTT.

Ten or more counts support this clonotype. V usage is TRBV20-1 and J usage is TRBJ1-5, with 7 bases aligning to TRBD1. CDR1 and CDR2 (germline): DFQATT, SNEGSKA (reference sequence). CDR3 length: 14 residues. The V segment lost 6 bases and the J segment 5 bases; nucleotides outside the gene matches: 10. The CDR3 here is CSARKGASDQPQHF. CDR3 coding DNA: TGCAGTGCGCGAAAGGGGGCATCCGATCAGCCCCAGCATTTT.

This clonotype was detected ten times or more. CDR3 protein: CASSYDRRRGEAFF. As DNA, the CDR3 is TGTGCCAGCAGTTACGACAGGAGAAGGGGTGAAGCTTTCTTT. The gene calls are TRBV6-5 and TRBJ1-1; a possible D gene is TRBD1 (6 bases). The V end lost 2 bases, the J end lost 7 bases, and 14 bases lay between the germline ends. The CDR3 loop spans 14 amino acids. Germline V lookup: CDR1 MNHEY, CDR2 SVGAGI.

This clonotype was seen many times. V is TRBV28 and J is TRBJ2-7, with D perhaps TRBD2 (5 bases). The CDR3 sequence is 15 residues long. Germline V CDR1 and CDR2: MDHEN, SYDVKM. Trimming shortened V by 2 bases and J by 3 bases, and 14 bases separated the two germline ends. The CDR3 loop reads CASSLRERAHYEQYF. The CDR3 DNA is TGTGCCAGCAGTTTAAGGGAGCGAGCTCACTACGAGCAGTACTTC.

This clonotype was seen at least ten times. The chain uses TRBV13 and TRBJ2-7; D not resolved. Trimming took off 0 bases at V and 1 base at J, with 4 bases between the two ends. In germline, CDR1 is PRHDT, CDR2 FYEKMQ (reference sequence). The CDR3 length is 13 residues. The CDR3 region has the DNA TGTGCCAGCAGCTTAGGGGTGTCCTACGAGCAGTACTTC. Residues: CASSLGVSYEQYF.

This clonotype was counted a few times. The gene calls are TRBV7-2 and TRBJ2-1, with TRBD2 matching over 8 bases. Trimming at V came to 8 bases and at J to 6 bases, leaving 9 bases not matched to a gene. Germline lookup yields CDR1 SGHTA and CDR2 FQGNSA. This CDR3 has 14 amino acids. CDR3 in amino acids: CASARLALRNEQFF. Written as DNA, the CDR3 is TGTGCCAGCGCGCGACTAGCGCTCCGCAATGAGCAGTTCTTC. Full variable domain (missing parts from reference TRBV7-2 and TRBJ2-1): GAGVSQSPSNKVTEKGKDVELRCDPISGHTALYWYRQSLGQGLEFLIYFQGNSAPDKSGLPSDRFSAERTGGSVSTLTIQRTQQEDSAVYLCASARLALRNEQFFGPGTRLTVL.

This clonotype was detected ten times or more. The chain employs TRBV10-3 and TRBJ2-2; no reliable D call. The germline gives CDR1 ENHRY, CDR2 SYGVKD. The CDR3 contains 15 residues. V gave up 0 bases and J gave up 2 bases, with 7 bases separating them. The CDR3 here is CAISESKFNTGELFF. The CDR3 nucleotides are TGTGCCATCAGTGAGTCGAAGTTCAACACCGGGGAGCTGTTTTTT.